This T cell receptor (beta chain) was sequenced in a study of prognosis after radiotherapy for stage I lung cancer. Comment on this clonotype: Its specificity is unknown.

Whole-study findings and limits: There was a fall in unique TCR clone counts after stereotactic body radiation therapy, median about 10,000 versus 6,900. Metastatic and non-metastatic patients reportedly diverged in TRBV and TRBJ gene usage.

Deletions cut 0 bases from V and 1 base from J, with 9 bases between. Germline V gives CDR1 DFQATT, CDR2 SNEGSKA (reference sequence). The CDR3 is 15 amino acids. The authors amplified TCR beta CDR3 from genomic DNA using two-round multiplex PCR. Amplification in first-round PCR relied on primers specific to each TRBV and TRBJ gene. Second-round PCR used universal primers. TCRdb called the multiplex PCR reads again in MiXCR, with one record for every CDR3 protein. The table records under 20,000 distinct CDR3 sequences, around three fifths of them present only once. The blood draw at each of two time points yielded roughly 6 milliliters of peripheral blood.

This chain connects TRBV20-1 to TRBJ2-2, with D unclear. The input for sequencing was PBMCs, taken before or after stereotactic body radiation therapy (not recorded which). The receptor was isolated from a donor over 45 with non-small cell lung cancer. The CDR3 region has the DNA TGCAGTGCTAGAGATTCAACGGGGAACACCGGGGAGCTGTTTTTT. Encoded protein: CSARDSTGNTGELFF.